Listed here is a single T cell receptor beta chain. Its antigen is currently unknown. The data originate from a study of CD8+ T cells in alopecia areata. Treatment noted: oral pan-JAK inhibitor, 5-10 mg twice daily. Collected material from alopecia areata patients comprised lesional scalp punch biopsies and peripheral blood. Investigators isolated RNA and reverse transcribed it into cDNA to act as the sequencing template. The table came from immunoSEQ multiplex PCR; TCRdb's copy has only in-frame clones and leaves some out. The sample carries roughly 250,000 clones, roughly 63% recorded once. With 0 bases clipped from V and 6 bases from J, the junction kept 8 bases outside the gene matches. The CDR3 contains 15 residues. Germline CDR1 GTSNPN, CDR2 SVGIG (reference sequence). Findings of the study overall: For patients receiving tofacitinib, scalp clonality and expanded CD8+ clones among the top 100 significantly decreased.

Sequenced material: CD4+ T cells sorted from blood, taken around week 53, from a patient treated with tofacitinib. This TCR was sampled from a human donor with alopecia areata. The gene calls are TRBV30 and TRBJ1-5; the match to TRBD1 covers 7 bases. The CDR3 here is CAWSVGQARSQPQHF. DNA for the CDR3: TGTGCCTGGAGTGTAGGACAGGCCCGGAGTCAGCCCCAGCATTTT. The variable domain in full, completed from reference TRBV30 and TRBJ1-5, reads SQTIHQWPATLVQPVGSPLSLECTVEGTSNPNLYWYRQAAGRGLQLLFYSVGIGQISSEVPQNLSASRPQDRQFILSSKKLLLSDSGFYLCAWSVGQARSQPQHFGDGTRLSIL.